Listed here are 23 T cell receptor beta chains from one sample, sequenced in a study of vaccination and CD4 T cells after COVID-19. Their target antigens are unknown. This sample's treatment: approximately nine-day PBMC culture with coronavirus spike peptide pools or control peptides (ViraFEST assay). The Oncomine TCR Beta short-read assay was applied to DNA of cultured CD4+ T cells. TCRdb called the PCR reads again in MiXCR, with one record for every CDR3 protein. This repertoire shows around 13,000 distinct CDR3 sequences, about 25% found once; its top ten account for 8.3%. The specimen was CD4+ T cells from blood, cultured in vitro. Source of these receptors: a human donor who had recovered from COVID-19.

This clonotype has more than one count but fewer than ten. The chain employs TRBV11-2 and TRBJ1-2; D possibly corresponds to TRBD1 (5 bases). The V end lost 1 base, the J end lost 0 bases, and 12 bases lay between the germline ends. This CDR3 has 16 residues. Per germline, CDR1 SGHAT and CDR2 FQNNGV. The CDR3 loop reads CASSLAGDKANYGYTF. CDR3 in DNA: TGTGCCAGCAGCTTAGCGGGGGATAAAGCTAACTATGGCTACACCTTC.

The rearrangement uses TRBV12-3 or TRBV12-4 and TRBJ2-6; 11 bases are a match to TRBD1. CDR3 length: 19 residues. V gave up 5 bases and J gave up 0 bases; unmatched junction bases: 9. The CDR3 nucleotides read TGTGCCAGCAGTCCGTGGACAGGGGGCTCAAACTCTGGGGCCAACGTCCTGACTTTC. Encoded protein: CASSPWTGGSNSGANVLTF.

This chain joins TRBV21-1 and TRBJ1-2. TRBV21-1 is described as a pseudogene. The CDR3 spans 15 residues. CDR3 loop: CASSKSRGSNYGYTF. DNA for the CDR3: TGTGCCAGCAGCAAAAGCCGCGGGTCTAACTATGGCTACACCTTC.

The chain uses TRBV7-9 and TRBJ1-1, with D unclear. CDR3 size: 15 residues. CDR1 is SEHNR and CDR2 is FQNEAQ in the germline V gene (reference sequence). V gave up 6 bases and J gave up 2 bases, with 16 bases separating them. In DNA form, the CDR3 reads TGTGCCAGCAGGGAAACGTCTTCGGTCAACACTGAAGCTTTCTTT. Translation: CASRETSSVNTEAFF.

This clonotype came up a few times. The gene calls are TRBV12-3 or TRBV12-4 and TRBJ2-1; no reliable D call. This CDR3 comprises 12 residues. V dropped 3 bases and J dropped 7 bases, with 7 bases sitting between them. The CDR3 DNA reads TGTGCCAGCAGTTTCTGGGGTAATGAGCAGTTCTTC. Amino acids: CASSFWGNEQFF.

There are a few counts of this clonotype. The chain is built from TRBV6-5 and TRBJ1-6; D ambiguous. The CDR3 covers 14 residues. Trimming shortened V by 1 base and J by 9 bases, and 10 bases separated the two germline ends. CDR1 and CDR2 from the germline V gene are MNHEY and SVGAGI. CDR3 sequence: CASSYLDLGSPLHF. For the CDR3, the DNA is TGTGCCAGCAGTTACTTGGACCTCGGTTCACCCCTCCACTTT.

This clonotype was counted only a few times. V and J are TRBV30 and TRBJ1-4, with TRBD1 matching 7 bases. Trimming removed 3 bases from V and 3 bases from J; junction bases left unmatched: 7. Per germline, CDR1 GTSNPN and CDR2 SVGIG (reference sequence). The CDR3 covers 15 residues. The CDR3 sequence: CAWSPLGQPNEKLFF. The CDR3 DNA is TGTGCCTGGAGCCCCTTGGGACAGCCTAATGAAAAACTGTTTTTT.

There are a few counts of this clonotype. The chain combines TRBV20-1 with TRBJ2-1; D is perhaps TRBD1 (5 bases). V lost 0 bases and J 4 bases, leaving 13 bases between the germline ends. Germline V lookup: CDR1 DFQATT, CDR2 SNEGSKA (reference sequence). This CDR3 contains 15 residues. The CDR3 is CSARDSAGHYNEQFF. DNA of the CDR3: TGCAGTGCTAGAGACTCGGCAGGGCATTACAATGAGCAGTTCTTC.

This rearrangement joins TRBV10-1 to TRBJ2-4; D possibly corresponds to TRBD2 (5 bases). V was cut by 10 bases and J by 0 bases, with 19 bases left in between. Germline V gene lookup returns CDR1 WNHNN and CDR2 SYGVQD (reference sequence). This CDR3 is 16 amino acids long. This chain's CDR3 is CAIRGRLRVAKNIQYF. The CDR3 DNA reads TGCGCCATTCGAGGGCGGCTGAGAGTAGCCAAAAACATTCAGTACTTC.

This clonotype was observed a few times. The V and J genes are TRBV6-1 and TRBJ2-1, with 7 bases that match TRBD1. This CDR3 contains 15 residues. The junction had 6 bases not matched to a gene; V was cut back by 7 bases and J by 0 bases. Germline lookup yields CDR1 MNHNS and CDR2 SASEGT. Here the CDR3 reads CASTSGDSSYNEQFF. The CDR3 nucleotides read TGTGCCAGCACCTCAGGGGACAGCTCCTACAATGAGCAGTTCTTC.

This clonotype was seen only a few times. The rearrangement joins TRBV12-3 or TRBV12-4 to TRBJ1-2; unclear D gene. CDR3 size: 12 residues. The V gene lost 2 bases and the J gene lost 7 bases, with 8 bases spanning the gap. The CDR3 spells CASSLWRVGYTF. In nucleotides, the CDR3 is TGTGCCAGCAGTTTATGGAGGGTTGGCTACACCTTC.

This clonotype has more than one count but fewer than ten. The genes are TRBV4-1 and TRBJ1-4, with D unclear. The germline V and J ends were trimmed by 0 bases and 5 bases, with 7 bases remaining between them. The CDR3 has 14 residues. The germline V gene encodes CDR1 MGHRA and CDR2 YSYEKL. DNA for the CDR3: TGCGCCAGCAGCCAAGACGACATCAATGAAAAACTGTTTTTT. Translated: CASSQDDINEKLFF.

The chain is built from TRBV9 and TRBJ2-6; no definite D call. V was trimmed by 0 bases and J by 3 bases, leaving 7 bases between them. CDR3 size: 15 residues. The germline V gene encodes CDR1 SGDLS and CDR2 YYNGEE. The CDR3 loop is CASSVGVGGANVLTF. CDR3 coding DNA: TGTGCCAGCAGCGTAGGAGTGGGTGGGGCCAACGTCCTGACTTTC.

By proportion, this clonotype is medium-sized. This chain connects TRBV27 to TRBJ1-5; 8 nucleotides agree with TRBD1. The J segment lost 5 bases and the V segment lost 1 base, leaving 7 bases of the junction unmatched. The CDR3 loop spans 16 amino acids. Per germline, CDR1 MNHEY and CDR2 SMNVEV (reference sequence). Here the CDR3 reads CASSLWGTGKYQPQHF. In nucleotides, the CDR3 is TGTGCCAGCAGTTTATGGGGGACAGGAAAGTATCAGCCCCAGCATTTT.

The J gene is TRBJ1-1, the V gene TRBV9; perhaps TRBD1 as D (5 bases). The CDR3 has 13 residues. Germline CDR1 SGDLS, CDR2 YYNGEE. V dropped 0 bases and J dropped 3 bases, with 6 bases sitting between them. CDR3 residues: CASSVAGDTEAFF. The CDR3 bases are TGTGCCAGCAGCGTAGCGGGGGACACTGAAGCTTTCTTT.

The V call is TRBV7-2, the J call TRBJ1-1; 7 bases align to TRBD1. The CDR3 totals 17 residues. Germline V gene data show CDR1 as SGHTA and CDR2 as FQGNSA. The ends lost 2 bases at V and 5 bases at J; junction bases unmatched: 14. CDR3 region: CASSLTGIRGARTEAFF. The CDR3 nucleotides are TGTGCCAGCAGCTTAACCGGGATCAGGGGGGCAAGGACTGAAGCTTTCTTT.

This clonotype was found a few times. The chain links TRBV2 to TRBJ2-5, with 7 bases lining up with TRBD2. The J segment lost 4 bases and the V segment lost 1 base, leaving 15 bases of the junction unmatched. Germline-derived CDR1 and CDR2 are SNHLY and FYNNEI. This CDR3 spans 18 amino acids. CDR3 sequence: CASSEGRGDYEFPETQYF. CDR3 DNA sequence: TGTGCCAGCAGTGAAGGTAGAGGGGACTACGAATTCCCAGAGACCCAGTACTTC.

The chain joins TRBV5-1 to TRBJ2-1, with D hard to call. Trimming shortened V by 2 bases and J by 11 bases, and 11 bases separated the two germline ends. CDR1 is SGHRS, CDR2 YFSETQ, per germline. This CDR3 spans 12 amino acids. The CDR3 region has the DNA TGCGCCAGCAGCTTAGCAAGAGTCCAGCAGTTCTTC. Amino acid sequence: CASSLARVQQFF.

This clonotype was seen a few times. J is TRBJ2-6 and V is TRBV7-9, with a tentative D call TRBD2 (5 bases). This CDR3 spans 13 amino acids. Trimming stripped 0 bases from V and 12 bases from J, with 9 bases between. Germline loops: CDR1 SEHNR, CDR2 FQNEAQ (reference sequence). CDR3 region: CASSLAGERVLTF. The DNA of the CDR3 is TGTGCCAGCAGCTTAGCCGGGGAGCGCGTCCTGACTTTC.

The chain recombines TRBV5-1 with TRBJ2-5; D may be TRBD1 (6 bases). V was trimmed by 3 bases and J by 2 bases, leaving 11 bases between them. Per germline, CDR1 SGHRS and CDR2 YFSETQ. This CDR3 is 14 amino acids long. CDR3 bases: TGCGCCAGCAGCTCCTTTACAGGGCAAGAGACCCAGTACTTC. This translates into CASSSFTGQETQYF.

The chain joins TRBV6-2 or TRBV6-3 to TRBJ2-3, with TRBD2 as a possible D gene (6 bases). The CDR3 loop spans 17 amino acids. The V end was cut by 10 bases, the J end by 2 bases, with 25 bases between. The germline gives CDR1 MNHEY, CDR2 SVGEGT. CDR3 DNA: TGTGCCACAACGAGGAGGGCCAGCGTGGGTCTCACAGATACGCAGTATTTT. Translating it yields CATTRRASVGLTDTQYF.

This chain links TRBV20-1 with TRBJ2-7; TRBD1 aligns across 9 bases. The CDR3 extends over 15 amino acids. Germline V gives CDR1 DFQATT, CDR2 SNEGSKA (reference sequence). With V trimmed by 4 bases and J by 3 bases, 10 bases remained unmatched. The CDR3 bases are TGCAGTGCTACCCCGGGACAGGGCATTTACTACGAGCAGTACTTC. It translates to CSATPGQGIYYEQYF.

Details on this clonotype: One junction end does not reproduce the germline sequence, and a read error may be involved. The chain carries TRBV2 and TRBJ2-7; TRBD2 matches 12 bases. The CDR3 sequence is 16 residues long. CDR1 is SNHLY, CDR2 FYNNEI, per germline. CDR3 amino acids: CASSSLAGGPSYEQCF. For the CDR3, the DNA is TGTGCCAGCAGTTCGCTAGCGGGGGGGCCCTCCTACGAGCAGTGCTTC. Drawing the rest from reference TRBV2 and TRBJ2-7, the complete variable domain is EPEVTQTPSHQVTQMGQEVILRCVPISNHLYFYWYRQILGQKVEFLVSFYNNEISEKSEIFDDQFSVERPDGSNFTLKIRSTKLEDSAMYFCASSSLAGGPSYEQCFGPGTRLTVT.